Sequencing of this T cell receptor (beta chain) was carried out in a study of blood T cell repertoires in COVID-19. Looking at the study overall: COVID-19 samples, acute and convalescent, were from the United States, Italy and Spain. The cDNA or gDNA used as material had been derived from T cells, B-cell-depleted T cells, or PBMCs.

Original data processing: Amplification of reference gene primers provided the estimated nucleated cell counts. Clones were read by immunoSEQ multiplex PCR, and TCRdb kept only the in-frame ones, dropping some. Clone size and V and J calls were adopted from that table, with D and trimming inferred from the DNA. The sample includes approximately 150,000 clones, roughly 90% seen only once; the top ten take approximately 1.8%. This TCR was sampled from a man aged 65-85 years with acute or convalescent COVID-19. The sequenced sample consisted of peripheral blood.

This CDR3 is CASRRDPYEQYF. The CDR3 DNA sequence: TGTGCCAGCCGGCGGGACCCCTACGAGCAGTACTTC. The V call is TRBV6-4, the J call TRBJ2-7, with a weak D call TRBD2 (6 bases). CDR1 is MRHNA, CDR2 SNTAGT, per germline. V was pared by 8 bases and J by 2 bases, with 10 bases between. The CDR3 contains 12 residues.